This is a list of T cell receptor beta chains from one sample in a study of blood T cell repertoires in COVID-19. Data came from immunoSEQ multiplex PCR; TCRdb stores just in-frame clones and leaves some out. This sample has about 140,000 clones; around 78% occur once, and the top ten carry 3.5% to 5%. The specimen sequenced was peripheral blood. These receptors were obtained from a woman older than 75 with active or convalescent COVID-19. Each CDR3 is given with its conserved first and last residue. D genes are given only for firm matches. Size is omitted from some rows. Given values are once, few, many or a class for expanded clones.

TRBD1	TRBV30	TRBJ1-1	.	TGTGCCTGGAGATGGGGGACAGGTAACACTGAAGCTTTCTTT	CAWRWGTGNTEAFF
.	TRBV5-1	TRBJ2-3	.	TGCGCCAGCAGCTTGGGACTTAGCACAGATACGCAGTATTTT	CASSLGLSTDTQYF
.	TRBV7-3	TRBJ1-6	.	TGTGCCAGCAGCTTACTGCCCAGCTCCTATAATTCACCCCTCCACTTT	CASSLLPSSYNSPLHF
TRBD1	TRBV19	TRBJ1-5	once	TGTGCCAGTTCAGAGGGACAGGCCGGTTATCAGCCCCAGCATTTT	CASSEGQAGYQPQHF
TRBD1	TRBV5-4	TRBJ2-5	.	TGTGCCAGCAGTCCCGGGACAGTCCAAGAGACCCAGTACTTC	CASSPGTVQETQYF
.	TRBV1	TRBJ1-5	.	TGCACCAGCAGCCGGGGACAAAATAGCAATCAGCCCCAGCATTTT	CTSSRGQNSNQPQHF
TRBD1	TRBV2	TRBJ1-1	.	TGTGCCAGGTCCCGGGACAGGGGTTACACTGAAGCTTTCTTT	CARSRDRGYTEAFF
.	TRBV19	TRBJ2-5	.	TGTGCCAGTAGTACCCAGGCGGAGACCCAGTACTTC	CASSTQAETQYF
.	TRBV15	TRBJ2-5	.	TGTGCCACCAGCAGAGATCCGGGGGAAGGTGAGACCCAGTACTTC	CATSRDPGEGETQYF
TRBD1	TRBV7-8	TRBJ2-7	.	TGTGCCAGCAGCTTCGGGGACAGTGCATACGAGCAGTACTTC	CASSFGDSAYEQYF
.	TRBV18	TRBJ1-4	.	TGTGCCAGCTCGCCCGACGGGGCAACTAATGAAAAACTGTTTTTT	CASSPDGATNEKLFF
.	TRBV5-6	TRBJ2-7	many	TGTGCCAGCAGCTTGGGTAGGAGCTCCTACGAGCAGTACTTC	CASSLGRSSYEQYF
TRBD1	TRBV19	TRBJ2-2	.	TGTGCCAGTAAGGAGGACAGGTACACCGGGGAGCTGTTTTTT	CASKEDRYTGELFF
.	TRBV12-3/TRBV12-4	TRBJ2-1	few	TGTGCCAGCACAAACAACAGGGTTGCTGAGCAGTTCTTC	CASTNNRVAEQFF
.	TRBV14	TRBJ1-6	.	TGTGCCAGCAGCCAGATACGGGCCTCGGGATCACCCCTCCACTTT	CASSQIRASGSPLHF
.	TRBV19	TRBJ1-5	.	TGTGCCAGTACCTCCATAAGAAGCGGGGGGGACAATCAGCCCCAGCATTTT	CASTSIRSGGDNQPQHF
TRBD1	TRBV7-2	TRBJ2-7	.	TGTGCCAGCAGCCGGGACAGGGAGTACGAGCAGTACTTC	CASSRDREYEQYF
.	TRBV7-2	TRBJ2-5	.	TGTGCCAGCAGCTTAGGGTACGTGGCCCAAGAGACCCAGTACTTC	CASSLGYVAQETQYF
.	TRBV7-2	TRBJ1-1	.	TGTGCCAGCAGCTTGGAAGGACAGTTTATGAACACTGAAGCTTTCTTT	CASSLEGQFMNTEAFF
.	TRBV5-7	TRBJ1-2	.	TGTGCCAGCAGCGAGTGGCACAGGTTGTACTTTAACTATGGCTACACCTTC	CASSEWHRLYFNYGYTF
TRBD1	TRBV7-3	TRBJ2-5	.	TGTGCCAGCGGGACAGGGGTACAAGAGACCCAGTACTTC	CASGTGVQETQYF
.	TRBV5-4	TRBJ1-3	.	TGTGCCAGCAGCATTGGGGGGTTTAATAGGAACACCATATATTTT	CASSIGGFNRNTIYF
TRBD1	TRBV15	TRBJ1-2	.	TGTGCCACCAGCAGAGTAGGGACAGCGCTTAACTATGGCTACACCTTC	CATSRVGTALNYGYTF
.	TRBV19	TRBJ1-6	few	TGTGCCAGTAGTAGGGGAGACACCCTTTCGGGATTATATCCCCTCCACTTT	CASSRGDTLSGLYPLHF
.	TRBV6-1	TRBJ2-7	.	TGTGCCAGCAGTGAAACGTCAGGGATCGGGCAGTACTTC	CASSETSGIGQYF
.	TRBV30	TRBJ1-1	once	TGTGCCTGGAGTGTATCTCGGTTGAACACTGAAGCTTTCTTT	CAWSVSRLNTEAFF
TRBD2	TRBV7-3	TRBJ2-7	.	TGTGCCAGCAGCTCAGCGGGGGTTCACGAGCAGTACTTC	CASSSAGVHEQYF
TRBD1	TRBV19	TRBJ1-1	.	TGTGCCAGTAGTATAGAGGGACCAGGGGGCACTGAAGCTTTCTTT	CASSIEGPGGTEAFF
.	TRBV6-5	TRBJ1-3	.	TGTGCCAGCACGTTGGACAGCGGCTCTGGAAACACCATATATTTT	CASTLDSGSGNTIYF
TRBD1	TRBV6-5	TRBJ1-5	.	TGTGCCAGCAGTTACGCCGGGACAGGGGTGGGTCAGCCCCAGCATTTT	CASSYAGTGVGQPQHF
.	TRBV19	TRBJ1-5	.	TGTGCCAGTAAGTTTGGTGTAGGGGGAACGTTGAGCAATCAGCCCCAGCATTTT	CASKFGVGGTLSNQPQHF
TRBD1	TRBV10-3	TRBJ2-3	.	TGTGCCATCAGCGAGAGGGACAGGGGAGGGCATACGCAGTATTTT	CAISERDRGGHTQYF
TRBD1	TRBV19	TRBJ2-7	few	TGTGCCAGTAGAACGACAGGGGATCCTCGGAACGAGCAGTACTTC	CASRTTGDPRNEQYF
.	TRBV11-1	TRBJ2-3	.	TGTGCCAGCAGCCAACAGAACACAGATACGCAGTATTTT	CASSQQNTDTQYF
TRBD1	TRBV27	TRBJ1-2	few	TGTGCCAGCAGTATAACCAGCGGGACAGGGACGACCGGCTACACCTTC	CASSITSGTGTTGYTF
.	TRBV24-1	TRBJ2-7	once	TGTGCCACCAGTGACCCGGGACTCGGTAAGGAGCAGTACTTC	CATSDPGLGKEQYF
.	TRBV18	TRBJ2-5	.	TGTGCCAGCTCACCACCGTCCCCAGCGGGAGAGACCCAGTACTTC	CASSPPSPAGETQYF
TRBD1	TRBV4-3	TRBJ2-3	.	TGCGCCAGCAGCCAAGCCCCAGGGGGCCCCACAGATACGCAGTATTTT	CASSQAPGGPTDTQYF
.	TRBV2	TRBJ2-5	few	TGTGCCAGCAGTTTTTATGAGACAGGGGAGGGAGAGACCCAGTACTTC	CASSFYETGEGETQYF
TRBD1	TRBV27	TRBJ1-1	.	TGTGCCAGCAACCCGACAGGGAGGATGAACACTGAAGCTTTCTTT	CASNPTGRMNTEAFF
TRBD1	TRBV30	TRBJ2-7	.	TGTGCCTGGAGTGATGTCTCCGGCGGCAGGGGGACCTACGAGCAGTACTTC	CAWSDVSGGRGTYEQYF
.	TRBV3-1/TRBV3-2	TRBJ1-6	.	TGTGCCAGCAGCCTCGAGGTGAGCTCCTATAATTCACCCCTCCACTTT	CASSLEVSSYNSPLHF
.	TRBV30	TRBJ2-1	.	TGTGCCTGGAGTGTAAGCAGGTGGATAGGTGAGCAGTTCTTC	CAWSVSRWIGEQFF
TRBD1	TRBV27	TRBJ1-1	.	TGTGCCAGCAGTTTCTCGGGACAGGGGCTTATGAACACTGAAGCTTTCTTT	CASSFSGQGLMNTEAFF
TRBD1	TRBV7-9	TRBJ1-2	few	TGTGCCAGCAGCCCGGGGACAGGGGGCGATGGCTACACCTTC	CASSPGTGGDGYTF
.	TRBV3-1/TRBV3-2	TRBJ2-3	.	TGTGCCAGCAGCGGGGCAGCAGATACGCAGTATTTT	CASSGAADTQYF
.	TRBV2	TRBJ1-5	.	TGTGCCAGCAGTGAATTGGCAGGACTTAATCAGCCCCAGCATTTT	CASSELAGLNQPQHF
.	TRBV19	TRBJ1-2	.	TGTGCCAGTTTCAACCAGCAGGGAATCTATGGCTACACCTTC	CASFNQQGIYGYTF
TRBD2	TRBV4-1	TRBJ2-7	few	TGCGCCAGCAGCCAAGAGATCGGGGGGGCAAATCCCTACGAGCAGTACTTC	CASSQEIGGANPYEQYF
TRBD1	TRBV19	TRBJ1-1	.	TGTGCCAGTAGTTCAGGGGGGAACACTGAAGCTTTCTTT	CASSSGGNTEAFF
.	TRBV13	TRBJ1-1	.	TGTGCCAGCAGTCAGACCGGGACACTAACCTTGAACACTGAAGCTTTCTTT	CASSQTGTLTLNTEAFF
.	TRBV21-1	TRBJ2-4	few	TGTGCCAGCAGCACGGCGGCGGCGGCCAAAAACATTCAGTACTTC	CASSTAAAAKNIQYF
TRBD1	TRBV18	TRBJ2-3	many	TGTGCCAGCTCACCGGGACAGGGGTACACAGATACGCAGTATTTT	CASSPGQGYTDTQYF